The entry below describes one T cell receptor (beta chain). The sample originates from a study of blood T cell repertoires in COVID-19. Study at large: Sources were T cells, B-cell-depleted T cells, or PBMCs; the material itself was cDNA or gDNA.

Only in-frame clones appear in the TCRdb table, and some are missing; sequencing was by immunoSEQ multiplex PCR. Of 250,000 or so clones listed, 75% to 90% are singletons. This CDR3 has 16 residues. Per germline, CDR1 KGHSH and CDR2 LQKENI. The V end was cut by 6 bases, the J end by 0 bases, with 15 bases between. The chain carries TRBV18 and TRBJ1-5; D unclear. The receptor comes from a woman aged 35 to 49 who had recovered from COVID-19. Sequencing was performed on peripheral blood. CDR3 protein: CASSPSGTVSNQPQHF. In nucleotides, the CDR3 is TGTGCCAGCTCCCCCTCGGGAACGGTTAGCAATCAGCCCCAGCATTTT.